This T cell receptor (beta chain) was identified in a study of T cell changes during pregnancy in multiple sclerosis. The protocol was immunoSEQ multiplex PCR, while the TCRdb copy is restricted to in-frame clones and leaves out a portion. The sample has 40,000 or so clones, 92% seen once. Unmatched junction bases numbered 6, after V lost 3 bases and J lost 7 bases. CDR1 and CDR2 (germline): PRHDT, FYEKMQ (reference sequence). CDR3 size: 15 residues. The receptor's source is a female donor with multiple sclerosis, enrolled in a pregnancy study. V and J are TRBV13 and TRBJ1-5; 10 nucleotides match TRBD1. This specimen consisted of CD8+ T cells from peripheral blood mononuclear cells, obtained in the first trimester of pregnancy. The CDR3 loop reads CASSFGTGEHQPQHF. CDR3 sequence (DNA): TGTGCCAGCAGCTTCGGGACAGGGGAGCACCAGCCCCAGCATTTT.